The 6 T cell receptor beta chains given below trace back to one sample, sequenced in a study of cytomegalovirus exposure and HLA in healthy donors. A multiplex PCR was run with 60 Vbeta primers and 13 Jbeta primers. Assay: immunoSEQ multiplex PCR; the TCRdb copy retains only in-frame clones and omits some. The sample consists of almost 200,000 clones, around 80% of them appearing once. The sequenced sample was PBMCs. The receptors were sampled from a man aged 30 to 39 in good health and CMV-seronegative.

This clone is a singleton in its sample. This chain links TRBV2 with TRBJ2-2, with 7 bases identical to TRBD1. The CDR3 consists of 15 residues. Trimming cost V 6 bases and J 3 bases; bases outside gene matches: 7. Per germline, CDR1 SNHLY and CDR2 FYNNEI. In DNA, the CDR3 is TGTGCCAGCAGGGACAGGCTTCTAGACACCGGGGAGCTGTTTTTT. It codes for CASRDRLLDTGELFF.

The rearrangement joins TRBV9 to TRBJ2-3, with D possibly matching TRBD1 (5 bases). CDR1 is SGDLS, CDR2 YYNGEE, per germline. The germline V and J ends were trimmed by 0 bases and 5 bases, with 16 bases remaining between them. This CDR3 is 16 amino acids long. CDR3 sequence reads: CASSVGAGRMVDTQYF. The CDR3 DNA sequence: TGTGCCAGCAGCGTAGGGGCAGGGCGCATGGTAGATACGCAGTATTTT.

This clone appeared once. The V call is TRBV6-5, the J call TRBJ1-2; 7 bases fit TRBD1. Trimming cost V 6 bases and J 8 bases; bases outside gene matches: 15. CDR3 length: 15 amino acids. CDR1 and CDR2 (germline): MNHEY, SVGAGI. The CDR3: CASRPNPGQAIGYTF. DNA of the CDR3: TGTGCCAGCAGACCCAACCCCGGACAGGCCATAGGCTACACCTTC.

The CDR3 region has the DNA TGCGCCAGCAGCAGATTACGGGACAGCCAAGAGACCCAGTACTTC. It translates to CASSRLRDSQETQYF. The rearrangement joins TRBV5-1 to TRBJ2-5, with 7 bases identical to TRBD1. The CDR3 sequence is 15 residues long. Germline CDR1 reads SGHRS; CDR2 reads YFSETQ. J was trimmed by 1 base and V by 4 bases; bases with no gene match: 7.

The V call is TRBV29-1, the J call TRBJ2-1; possible D gene TRBD2, 5 bases. V gave up 0 bases and J gave up 5 bases, with 8 bases separating them. This CDR3 has 13 residues. CDR1 is SQVTM and CDR2 is ANQGSEA in the germline V gene. CDR3 sequence reads: CSVEDGINNEQFF. The CDR3 region has the DNA TGCAGCGTTGAAGACGGGATTAACAATGAGCAGTTCTTC.

The chain carries TRBV28 and TRBJ2-7; 11 positions match TRBD2. Trimming cost V 1 base and J 6 bases; bases outside gene matches: 8. The CDR3 runs to 16 residues. In germline, CDR1 is MDHEN, CDR2 SYDVKM. The CDR3: CASSLSSGGPKGEQYF. CDR3 in DNA: TGTGCCAGCAGTTTATCTAGCGGGGGGCCAAAGGGCGAGCAGTACTTC.